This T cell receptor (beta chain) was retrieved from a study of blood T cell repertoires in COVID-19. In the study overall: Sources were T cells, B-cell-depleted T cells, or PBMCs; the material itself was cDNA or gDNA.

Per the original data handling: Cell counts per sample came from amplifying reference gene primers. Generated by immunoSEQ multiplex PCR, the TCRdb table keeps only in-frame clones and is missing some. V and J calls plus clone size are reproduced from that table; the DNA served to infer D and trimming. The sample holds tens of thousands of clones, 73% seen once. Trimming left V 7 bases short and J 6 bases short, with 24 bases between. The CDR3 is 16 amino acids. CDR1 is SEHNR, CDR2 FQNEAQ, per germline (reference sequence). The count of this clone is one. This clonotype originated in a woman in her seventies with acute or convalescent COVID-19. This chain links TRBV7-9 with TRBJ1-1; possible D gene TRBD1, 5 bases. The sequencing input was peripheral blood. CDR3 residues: CASTSLAGTGGAEAFF. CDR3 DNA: TGTGCCAGCACCAGCTTAGCGGGAACTGGGGGAGCTGAAGCTTTCTTT.